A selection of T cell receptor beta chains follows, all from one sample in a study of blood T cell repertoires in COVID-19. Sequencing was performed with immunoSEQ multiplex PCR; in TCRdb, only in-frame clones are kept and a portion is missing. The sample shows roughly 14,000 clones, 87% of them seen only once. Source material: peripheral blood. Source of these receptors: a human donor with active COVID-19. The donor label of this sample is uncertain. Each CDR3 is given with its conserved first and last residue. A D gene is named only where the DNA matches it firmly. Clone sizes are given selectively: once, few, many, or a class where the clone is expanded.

CASSVLPQETQYF	TGTGCCAGCAGCGTACTGCCGCAAGAGACCCAGTACTTC	NA	TRBV7-8	NA	TRBJ2-5
CASSQQTGAYEQYF	TGCGCCAGCAGCCAACAAACAGGGGCCTACGAGCAGTACTTC	TRBD1	TRBV4-3	NA	TRBJ2-7
CASSQEVVRTLNTGELFF	TGCGCCAGCAGCCAAGAAGTAGTCCGGACACTAAACACCGGGGAGCTGTTTTTT	NA	TRBV4-3	NA	TRBJ2-2
CASSLAPTSGTDTQYF	TGTGCCAGCAGCCTCGCCCCGACTAGCGGCACAGATACGCAGTATTTT	TRBD2	TRBV7-3	NA	TRBJ2-3
CATSRDGGTGSYEQYF	TGTGCCACCAGCAGAGATGGCGGGACAGGGTCATACGAGCAGTACTTC	TRBD1	TRBV15	NA	TRBJ2-7
CASGKRQGYEQYF	TGTGCCAGCGGAAAGCGACAGGGCTACGAGCAGTACTTC	TRBD1	TRBV11-3	NA	TRBJ2-7
CASSPKRTDNEKLFF	TGTGCCAGCAGCCCAAAGAGGACAGATAATGAAAAACTGTTTTTT	NA	TRBV7-2	NA	TRBJ1-4
CASSFGGQGASEAFF	TGTGCCAGCAGTTTTGGGGGACAGGGGGCTTCTGAAGCTTTCTTT	TRBD1	TRBV28	NA	TRBJ1-1
CASSYISSSTGPYSGNTIYF	TGTGCCAGCAGTTATATCTCCTCATCAACAGGGCCCTACTCTGGAAACACCATATATTTT	NA	TRBV6-2/TRBV6-3	NA	TRBJ1-3
CASRSFKGREGAGELFF	TGTGCCAGCAGATCATTTAAGGGCAGGGAGGGAGCCGGGGAGCTGTTTTTT	TRBD2	TRBV7-9	NA	TRBJ2-2
CASSLAYPGGGYTF	TGTGCCAGCAGCTTAGCGTATCCGGGTGGAGGCTACACCTTC	NA	TRBV7-9	NA	TRBJ1-2
CASTGGWTGEWEKLFF	TGTGCCAGCACTGGGGGCTGGACAGGGGAGTGGGAAAAACTGTTTTTT	TRBD1	TRBV28	NA	TRBJ1-4
CATSKGAAVPYEQYF	TGTGCCACCAGCAAAGGGGCTGCTGTCCCCTACGAGCAGTACTTC	NA	TRBV2	NA	TRBJ2-7
CASSDGQDRRSGNTIYF	TGTGCCAGCAGCGACGGGCAGGACAGACGCTCTGGAAACACCATATATTTT	NA	TRBV11-2	NA	TRBJ1-3
CASSRRLADSYNEQFF	TGTGCCAGCAGTCGGCGGCTAGCGGACTCCTACAATGAGCAGTTCTTC	TRBD2	TRBV6-2/TRBV6-3	NA	TRBJ2-1
CASRQGAGGYTF	TGCGCCAGCAGGCAGGGGGCGGGAGGCTACACCTTC	TRBD1	TRBV4-1	NA	TRBJ1-2
CASSSGTGPNEQFF	TGTGCCAGCAGCTCAGGGACAGGACCCAATGAGCAGTTCTTC	TRBD1	TRBV7-3	NA	TRBJ2-1
CASSGSDRGYNSPLHF	TGTGCCAGCAGTGGATCGGACAGGGGATATAATTCACCCCTCCACTTT	TRBD1	TRBV27	once	TRBJ1-6
CASSVGGRGYNEQFF	TGTGCCAGCAGCGTCGGCGGGAGAGGCTACAATGAGCAGTTCTTC	TRBD2	TRBV9	NA	TRBJ2-1
CASSLEDGYGYTF	TGTGCCAGCAGCTTGGAGGACGGATATGGCTACACCTTC	NA	TRBV7-2	few	TRBJ1-2
CASSIEGHSYEQYF	TGTGCCAGTAGTATAGAGGGACACTCCTACGAGCAGTACTTC	NA	TRBV19	NA	TRBJ2-7
CASSLYPGGPGYEQFF	TGTGCCAGCAGCTTATACCCGGGAGGGCCCGGGTATGAGCAGTTCTTC	TRBD2	TRBV7-3	medium-sized	TRBJ2-1
CASSPGLLSDTQYF	TGTGCCAGTAGCCCGGGACTTCTCTCGGATACGCAGTATTTT	NA	TRBV19	once	TRBJ2-3
CASSSGQGAIYGYTF	TGTGCCAGCAGCTCAGGACAGGGGGCCATTTATGGCTACACCTTC	TRBD1	TRBV7-2	NA	TRBJ1-2
CASSQGTSGGVYEQFF	TGCGCCAGCAGCCAAGGTACTAGCGGGGGGGTTTATGAGCAGTTCTTC	TRBD2	TRBV4-1	NA	TRBJ2-1
CASSLLAGTNEQYF	TGTGCCAGCAGCTTACTAGCGGGGACTAACGAGCAGTACTTC	TRBD2	TRBV7-3	NA	TRBJ2-7
CASSLLDTPYEQYF	TGTGCCAGCAGTTTATTAGACACCCCCTACGAGCAGTACTTC	NA	TRBV27	NA	TRBJ2-7
CASSSGTGILLGYEQYF	TGTGCCAGCAGTTCCGGGACAGGGATCCTCCTCGGCTACGAGCAGTACTTC	TRBD1	TRBV2	NA	TRBJ2-7
CASVLRLAALATQYF	TGTGCCAGCGTCCTAAGGCTAGCGGCCCTAGCTACGCAGTATTTT	TRBD2	TRBV6-4	NA	TRBJ2-3
CASSRGRGVEQYF	TGTGCCAGCAGTAGGGGAAGGGGCGTCGAGCAGTACTTC	NA	TRBV6-5	NA	TRBJ2-7
CASSLEGSYNEQFF	TGTGCCAGCAGCTTGGAGGGTTCCTACAATGAGCAGTTCTTC	NA	TRBV13	NA	TRBJ2-1
CASSQGIPDRGSYEQYF	TGCGCCAGCAGCCAAGGGATTCCGGACAGGGGGTCCTACGAGCAGTACTTC	TRBD1	TRBV4-3	NA	TRBJ2-7
CASSPATGSDDSPLHF	TGTGCCAGCTCACCAGCGACAGGGTCTGACGATTCACCCCTCCACTTT	TRBD1	TRBV18	NA	TRBJ1-6
CASSPTSGNVGELFF	TGTGCCAGCAGCCCGACTAGCGGGAATGTCGGGGAGCTGTTTTTT	TRBD2	TRBV5-4	few	TRBJ2-2
CASSATFQGYGYTF	TGTGCCAGCAGCGCCACCTTTCAGGGCTATGGCTACACCTTC	NA	TRBV6-5	few	TRBJ1-2
CASSPGTGGTETQYF	TGCGCCAGCAGCCCCGGGACAGGGGGGACAGAGACCCAGTACTTC	TRBD1	TRBV4-1	NA	TRBJ2-5
CASSSRGGNQPQHF	TGTGCCAGCAGCTCTAGAGGGGGAAATCAGCCCCAGCATTTT	NA	TRBV7-2	NA	TRBJ1-5
CAQTTPYVDQPQHF	TGTGCCCAGACAACGCCGTACGTAGATCAGCCCCAGCATTTT	NA	TRBV28	NA	TRBJ1-5
CASSLSGGDTEAFF	TGCGCCAGCAGCTTGTCAGGGGGAGACACTGAAGCTTTCTTT	TRBD1	TRBV5-1	NA	TRBJ1-1
CASSLAGNSYNEQFF	TGTGCCAGCAGCTTAGCAGGGAACTCCTACAATGAGCAGTTCTTC	NA	TRBV7-3	NA	TRBJ2-1
CASKLQGAVQETQYF	TGCGCCAGCAAACTACAGGGGGCTGTCCAAGAGACCCAGTACTTC	TRBD1	TRBV5-1	NA	TRBJ2-5
CASSLTGHTEAFF	TGTGCCAGCAGCCTGACAGGTCACACTGAAGCTTTCTTT	NA	TRBV11-2	NA	TRBJ1-1
CASSPGGQPQHF	TGTGCCAGCTCACCAGGGGGCCAGCCCCAGCATTTT	NA	TRBV18	NA	TRBJ1-5
CASSLGSSGTDTQYF	TGTGCCAGCAGCTTAGGTTCTAGCGGCACAGATACGCAGTATTTT	NA	TRBV7-8	NA	TRBJ2-3
CASTTPNQPQHF	TGTGCCAGCACCACTCCGAATCAGCCCCAGCATTTT	NA	TRBV12-3/TRBV12-4	NA	TRBJ1-5
CASSPTGLYAYNEQFF	TGTGCCAGCAGCCCAACGGGACTATACGCCTACAATGAGCAGTTCTTC	TRBD2	TRBV6-6	NA	TRBJ2-1
CASSLAGNAYEQYF	TGCGCCAGCAGCTTGGCAGGGAATGCCTACGAGCAGTACTTC	NA	TRBV5-1	NA	TRBJ2-7
CASSLEQGIGYTF	TGCGCCAGCAGCTTGGAACAGGGGATCGGCTACACCTTC	TRBD1	TRBV5-1	NA	TRBJ1-2
CASSVTGSYEQYF	TGCGCCAGCAGCGTGACAGGGAGCTACGAGCAGTACTTC	TRBD1	TRBV5-1	NA	TRBJ2-7
CASSLMRQDNEQFF	TGCGCCAGCAGCTTGATGAGACAGGACAATGAGCAGTTCTTC	NA	TRBV5-1	NA	TRBJ2-1
CASSRDRGIETQYF	TGTGCCAGCAGTAGGGACAGGGGGATAGAGACCCAGTACTTC	TRBD1	TRBV28	NA	TRBJ2-5
CASTRRGNEKLFF	TGTGCCAGCACGCGAAGGGGGAATGAAAAACTGTTTTTT	NA	TRBV6-5	NA	TRBJ1-4
CASLGSGEAFF	TGTGCCAGCCTTGGGAGTGGTGAAGCTTTCTTT	NA	TRBV25-1	NA	TRBJ1-1
CASSPTGTGDGGYTF	TGCGCCAGCAGCCCAACCGGGACAGGGGACGGGGGCTACACCTTC	TRBD1	TRBV4-1	NA	TRBJ1-2
CASSLGTGGFQPQHF	TGCGCCAGCAGCCTCGGGACAGGGGGGTTCCAGCCCCAGCATTTT	TRBD1	TRBV4-3	NA	TRBJ1-5
CASSEPGRVGNTEAFF	TGTGCCAGCAGTGAACCGGGCAGGGTGGGGAACACTGAAGCTTTCTTT	NA	TRBV6-1	NA	TRBJ1-1
CASSIIAGVNEKLFF	TGTGCCAGTAGTATTATCGCGGGGGTTAATGAAAAACTGTTTTTT	NA	TRBV19	NA	TRBJ1-4
CASPPQGTSTEAFF	TGTGCCAGCCCACCTCAGGGTACATCGACTGAAGCTTTCTTT	NA	TRBV28	NA	TRBJ1-1
CASSSEGAGNTEAFF	TGTGCCAGCAGTTCCGAGGGGGCGGGGAACACTGAAGCTTTCTTT	TRBD1	TRBV6-5	NA	TRBJ1-1
CASSRDSRNTEAFF	TGCGCCAGCAGCCGCGACAGTCGGAACACTGAAGCTTTCTTT	NA	TRBV5-1	NA	TRBJ1-1